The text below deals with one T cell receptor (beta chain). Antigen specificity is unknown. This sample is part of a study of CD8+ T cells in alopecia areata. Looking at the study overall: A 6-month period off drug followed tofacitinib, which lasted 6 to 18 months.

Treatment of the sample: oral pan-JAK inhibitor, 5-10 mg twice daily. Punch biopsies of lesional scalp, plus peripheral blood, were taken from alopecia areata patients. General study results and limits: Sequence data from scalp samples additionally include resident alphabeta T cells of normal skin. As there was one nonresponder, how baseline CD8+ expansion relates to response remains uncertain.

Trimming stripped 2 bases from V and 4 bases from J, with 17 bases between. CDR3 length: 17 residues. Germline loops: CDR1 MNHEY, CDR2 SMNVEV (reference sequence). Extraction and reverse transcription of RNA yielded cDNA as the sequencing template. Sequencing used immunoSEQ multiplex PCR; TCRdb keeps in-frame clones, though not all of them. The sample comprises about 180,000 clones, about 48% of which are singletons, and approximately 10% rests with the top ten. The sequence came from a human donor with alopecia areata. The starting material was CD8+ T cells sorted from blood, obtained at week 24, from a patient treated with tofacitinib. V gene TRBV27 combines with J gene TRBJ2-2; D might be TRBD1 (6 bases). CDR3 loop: CASSLGPLPGATGELFF. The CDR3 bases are TGTGCCAGCAGTTTAGGCCCCCTACCAGGGGCCACCGGGGAGCTGTTTTTT.